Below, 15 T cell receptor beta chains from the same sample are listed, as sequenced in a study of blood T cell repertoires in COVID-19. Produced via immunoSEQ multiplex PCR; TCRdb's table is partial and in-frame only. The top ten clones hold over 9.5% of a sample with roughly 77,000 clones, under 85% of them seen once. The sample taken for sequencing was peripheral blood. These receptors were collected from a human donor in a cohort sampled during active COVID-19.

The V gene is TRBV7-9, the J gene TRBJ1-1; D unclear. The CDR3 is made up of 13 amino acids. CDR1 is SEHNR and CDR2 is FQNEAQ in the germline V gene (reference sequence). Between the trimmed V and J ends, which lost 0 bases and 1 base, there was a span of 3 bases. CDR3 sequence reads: CASSLAANTEAFF. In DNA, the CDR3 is TGTGCCAGCAGCTTAGCGGCGAACACTGAAGCTTTCTTT.

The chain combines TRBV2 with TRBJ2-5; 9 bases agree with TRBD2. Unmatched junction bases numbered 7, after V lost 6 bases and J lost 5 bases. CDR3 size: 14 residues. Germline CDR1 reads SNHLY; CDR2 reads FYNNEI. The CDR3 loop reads CASRGGTSRETQYF. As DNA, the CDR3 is TGTGCCAGCAGGGGGGGGACTAGCCGTGAGACCCAGTACTTC.

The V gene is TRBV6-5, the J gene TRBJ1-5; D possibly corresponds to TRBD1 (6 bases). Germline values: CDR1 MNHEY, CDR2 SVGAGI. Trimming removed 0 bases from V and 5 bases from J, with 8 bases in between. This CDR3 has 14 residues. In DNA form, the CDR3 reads TGTGCCAGCAGTTACTCAAGGGGGTATCAGCCCCAGCATTTT. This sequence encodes CASSYSRGYQPQHF.

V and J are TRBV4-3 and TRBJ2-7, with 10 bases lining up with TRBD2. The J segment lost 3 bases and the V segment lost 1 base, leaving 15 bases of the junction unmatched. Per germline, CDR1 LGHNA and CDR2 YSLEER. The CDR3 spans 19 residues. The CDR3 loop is CASSQAQAGGRYMNYEQYF. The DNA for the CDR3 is TGCGCCAGCAGCCAAGCGCAAGCGGGGGGGCGATATATGAACTACGAGCAGTACTTC.

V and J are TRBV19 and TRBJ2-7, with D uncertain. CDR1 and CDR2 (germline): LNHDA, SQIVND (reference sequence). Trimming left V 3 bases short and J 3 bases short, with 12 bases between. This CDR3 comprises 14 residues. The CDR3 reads CASSISHGDYEQYF. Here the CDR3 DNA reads TGTGCCAGTAGTATCTCCCACGGTGACTACGAGCAGTACTTC.

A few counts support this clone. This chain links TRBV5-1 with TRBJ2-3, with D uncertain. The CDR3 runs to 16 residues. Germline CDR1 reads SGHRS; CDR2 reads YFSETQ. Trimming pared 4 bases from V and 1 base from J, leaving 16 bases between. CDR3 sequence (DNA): TGCGCCAGCAGCCTGATCGTTTCGACTGGCACAGATACGCAGTATTTT. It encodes CASSLIVSTGTDTQYF.

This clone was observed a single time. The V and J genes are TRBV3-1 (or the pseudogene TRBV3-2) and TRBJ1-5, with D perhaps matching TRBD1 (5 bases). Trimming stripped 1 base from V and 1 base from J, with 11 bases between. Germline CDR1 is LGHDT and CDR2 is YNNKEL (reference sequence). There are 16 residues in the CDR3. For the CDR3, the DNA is TGTGCCAGCAGCCAAGGATGGCAGGGCAGCAATCAGCCCCAGCATTTT. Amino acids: CASSQGWQGSNQPQHF.

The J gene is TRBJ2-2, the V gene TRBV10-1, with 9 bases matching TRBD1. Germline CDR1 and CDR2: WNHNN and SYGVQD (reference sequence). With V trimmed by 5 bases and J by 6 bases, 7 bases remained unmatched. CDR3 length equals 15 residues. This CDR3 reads CASSPGQGSPGELFF. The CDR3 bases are TGCGCCAGCAGTCCCGGACAGGGGTCACCCGGGGAGCTGTTTTTT.

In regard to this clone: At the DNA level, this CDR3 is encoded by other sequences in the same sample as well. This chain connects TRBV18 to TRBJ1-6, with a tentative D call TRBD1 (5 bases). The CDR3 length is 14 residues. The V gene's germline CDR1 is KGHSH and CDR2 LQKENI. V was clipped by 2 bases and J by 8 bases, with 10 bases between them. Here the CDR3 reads CASSPGGKDSPLHF. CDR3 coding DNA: TGTGCCAGCTCACCAGGGGGGAAGGATTCACCCCTCCACTTT. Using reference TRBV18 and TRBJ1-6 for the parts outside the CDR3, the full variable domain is NAGVMQNPRHLVRRRGQEARLRCSPMKGHSHVYWYRQLPEEGLKFMVYLQKENIIDESGMPKERFSAEFPKEGPSILRIQQVVRGDSAAYFCASSPGGKDSPLHFGNGTRLTVT.

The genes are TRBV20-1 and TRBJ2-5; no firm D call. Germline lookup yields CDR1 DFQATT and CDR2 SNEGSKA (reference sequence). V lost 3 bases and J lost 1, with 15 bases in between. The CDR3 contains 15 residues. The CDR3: CSASDPASFQETQYF. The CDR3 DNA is TGCAGTGCTAGTGACCCTGCGAGTTTCCAAGAGACCCAGTACTTC.

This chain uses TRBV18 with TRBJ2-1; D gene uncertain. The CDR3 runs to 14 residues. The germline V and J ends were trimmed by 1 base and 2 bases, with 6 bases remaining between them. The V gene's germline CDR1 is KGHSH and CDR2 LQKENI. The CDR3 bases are TGTGCCAGCTCACCACTCTCCGCCTACAATGAGCAGTTCTTC. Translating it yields CASSPLSAYNEQFF.

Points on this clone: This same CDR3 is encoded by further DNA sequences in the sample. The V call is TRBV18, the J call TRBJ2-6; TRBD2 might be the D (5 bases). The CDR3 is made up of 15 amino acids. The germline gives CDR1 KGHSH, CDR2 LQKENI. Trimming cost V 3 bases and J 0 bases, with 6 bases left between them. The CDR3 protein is CASSPRGSGANVLTF. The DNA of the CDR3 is TGTGCCAGCTCACCTCGGGGCTCTGGGGCCAACGTCCTGACTTTC. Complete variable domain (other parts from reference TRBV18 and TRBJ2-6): NAGVMQNPRHLVRRRGQEARLRCSPMKGHSHVYWYRQLPEEGLKFMVYLQKENIIDESGMPKERFSAEFPKEGPSILRIQQVVRGDSAAYFCASSPRGSGANVLTFGAGSRLTVL.

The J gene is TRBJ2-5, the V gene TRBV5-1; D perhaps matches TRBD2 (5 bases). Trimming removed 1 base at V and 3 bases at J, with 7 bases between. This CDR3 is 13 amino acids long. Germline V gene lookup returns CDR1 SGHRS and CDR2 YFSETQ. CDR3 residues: CASSLSGEETQYF. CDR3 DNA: TGCGCCAGCAGCTTGTCCGGGGAAGAGACCCAGTACTTC. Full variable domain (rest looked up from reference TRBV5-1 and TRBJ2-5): KAGVTQTPRYLIKTRGQQVTLSCSPISGHRSVSWYQQTPGQGLQFLFEYFSETQRNKGNFPGRFSGRQFSNSRSEMNVSTLELGDSALYLCASSLSGEETQYFGPGTRLLVL.

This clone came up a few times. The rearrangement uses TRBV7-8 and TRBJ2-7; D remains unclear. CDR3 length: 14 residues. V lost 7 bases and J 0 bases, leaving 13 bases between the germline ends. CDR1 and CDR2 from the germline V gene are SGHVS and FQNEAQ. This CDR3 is CASTPGRFSYEQYF. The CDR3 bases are TGTGCCAGCACTCCCGGCAGGTTCTCCTACGAGCAGTACTTC.

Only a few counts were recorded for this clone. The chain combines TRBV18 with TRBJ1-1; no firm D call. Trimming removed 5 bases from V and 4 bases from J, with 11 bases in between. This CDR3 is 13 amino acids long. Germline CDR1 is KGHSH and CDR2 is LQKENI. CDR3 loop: CASSYSGGTEAFF. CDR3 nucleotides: TGTGCCAGCTCATACTCAGGTGGCACTGAAGCTTTCTTT.